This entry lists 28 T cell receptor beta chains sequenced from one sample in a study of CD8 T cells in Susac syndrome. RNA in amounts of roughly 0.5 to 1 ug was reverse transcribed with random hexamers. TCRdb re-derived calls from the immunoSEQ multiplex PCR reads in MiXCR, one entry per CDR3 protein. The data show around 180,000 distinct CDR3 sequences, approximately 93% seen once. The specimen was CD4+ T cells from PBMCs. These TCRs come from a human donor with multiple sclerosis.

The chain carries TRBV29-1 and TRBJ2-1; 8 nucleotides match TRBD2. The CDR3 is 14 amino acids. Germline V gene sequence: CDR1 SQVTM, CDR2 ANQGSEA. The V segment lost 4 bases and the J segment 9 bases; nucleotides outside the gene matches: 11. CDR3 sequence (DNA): TGCAGCGTTGGAGAGGTAGCGGGAAACGTTGAGCAGTTCTTC. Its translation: CSVGEVAGNVEQFF.

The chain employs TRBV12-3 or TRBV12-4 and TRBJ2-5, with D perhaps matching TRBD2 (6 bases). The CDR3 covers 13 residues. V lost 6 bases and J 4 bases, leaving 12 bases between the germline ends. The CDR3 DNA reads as TGTGCCAGCAGAACGGGAGAGTCAGAGACCCAGTACTTC. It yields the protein CASRTGESETQYF.

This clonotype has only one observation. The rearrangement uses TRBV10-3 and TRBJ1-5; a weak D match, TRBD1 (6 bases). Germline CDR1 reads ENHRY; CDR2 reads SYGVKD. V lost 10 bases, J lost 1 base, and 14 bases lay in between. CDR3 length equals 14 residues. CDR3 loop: CATRDTTSNQPQHF. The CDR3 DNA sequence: TGTGCCACGCGGGACACAACGAGCAATCAGCCCCAGCATTTT.

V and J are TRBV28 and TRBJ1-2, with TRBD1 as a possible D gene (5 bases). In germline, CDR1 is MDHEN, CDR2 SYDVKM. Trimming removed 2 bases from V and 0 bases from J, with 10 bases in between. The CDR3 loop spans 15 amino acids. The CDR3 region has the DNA TGTGCCAGCAGTTTAGACAGCCGAGCTAACTATGGCTACACCTTC. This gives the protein CASSLDSRANYGYTF.

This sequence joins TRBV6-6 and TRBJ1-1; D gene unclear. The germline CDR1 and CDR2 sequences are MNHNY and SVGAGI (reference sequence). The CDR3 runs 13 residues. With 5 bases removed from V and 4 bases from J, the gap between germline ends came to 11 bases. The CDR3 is CASSPAEATEAFF. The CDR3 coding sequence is TGTGCCAGCAGTCCCGCGGAGGCCACTGAAGCTTTCTTT.

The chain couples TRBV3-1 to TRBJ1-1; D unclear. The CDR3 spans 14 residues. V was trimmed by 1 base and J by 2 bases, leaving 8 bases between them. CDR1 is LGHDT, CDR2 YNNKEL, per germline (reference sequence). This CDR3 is CASSQAVPNTEAFF. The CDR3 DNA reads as TGTGCCAGCAGCCAAGCGGTTCCAAACACTGAAGCTTTCTTT.

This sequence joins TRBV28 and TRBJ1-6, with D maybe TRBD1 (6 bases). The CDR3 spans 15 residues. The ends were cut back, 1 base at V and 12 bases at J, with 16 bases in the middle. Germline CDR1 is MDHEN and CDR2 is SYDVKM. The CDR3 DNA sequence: TGTGCCAGCAGTTTATTGTCGGCAGGGGTGATACCCCTCCACTTT. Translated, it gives CASSLLSAGVIPLHF.

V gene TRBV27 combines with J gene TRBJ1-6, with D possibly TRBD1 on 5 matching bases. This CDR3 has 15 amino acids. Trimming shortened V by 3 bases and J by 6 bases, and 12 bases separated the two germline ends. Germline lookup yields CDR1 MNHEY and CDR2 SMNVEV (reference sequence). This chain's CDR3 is CASSFQGLINSPLHF. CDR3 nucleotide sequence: TGTGCCAGCAGTTTCCAGGGCTTGATTAATTCACCCCTCCACTTT.

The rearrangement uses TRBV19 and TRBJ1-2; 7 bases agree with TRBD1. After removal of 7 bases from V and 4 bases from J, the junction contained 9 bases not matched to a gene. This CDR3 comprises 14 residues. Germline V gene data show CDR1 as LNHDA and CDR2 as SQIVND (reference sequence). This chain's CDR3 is CASNGDRDLYGYTF. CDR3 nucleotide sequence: TGTGCCAGTAATGGAGACAGGGACCTCTATGGCTACACCTTC.

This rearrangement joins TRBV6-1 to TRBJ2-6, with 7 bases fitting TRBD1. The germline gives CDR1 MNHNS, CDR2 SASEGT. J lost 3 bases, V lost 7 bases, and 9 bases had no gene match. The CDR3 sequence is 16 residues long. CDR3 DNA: TGTGCCAGCACCTTAGGGGACAGAAATGGGGCCAACGTCCTGACTTTC. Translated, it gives CASTLGDRNGANVLTF.

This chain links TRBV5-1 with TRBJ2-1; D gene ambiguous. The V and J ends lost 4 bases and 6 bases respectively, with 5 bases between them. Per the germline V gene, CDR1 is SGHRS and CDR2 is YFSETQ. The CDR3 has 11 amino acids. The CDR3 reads CASSVSNEQFF. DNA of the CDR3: TGCGCCAGCAGCGTATCCAATGAGCAGTTCTTC.

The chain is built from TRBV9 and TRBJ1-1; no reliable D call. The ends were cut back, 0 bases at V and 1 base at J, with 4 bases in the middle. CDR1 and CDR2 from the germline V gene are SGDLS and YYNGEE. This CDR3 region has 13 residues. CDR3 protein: CASSVARNTEAFF. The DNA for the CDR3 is TGTGCCAGCAGCGTAGCTCGGAACACTGAAGCTTTCTTT.

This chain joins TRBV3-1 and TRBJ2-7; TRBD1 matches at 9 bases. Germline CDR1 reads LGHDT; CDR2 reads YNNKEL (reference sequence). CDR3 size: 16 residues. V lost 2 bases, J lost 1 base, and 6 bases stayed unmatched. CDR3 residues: CASSQIQTGGSYEQYF. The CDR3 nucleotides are TGTGCCAGCAGCCAAATTCAGACAGGGGGATCCTACGAGCAGTACTTC.

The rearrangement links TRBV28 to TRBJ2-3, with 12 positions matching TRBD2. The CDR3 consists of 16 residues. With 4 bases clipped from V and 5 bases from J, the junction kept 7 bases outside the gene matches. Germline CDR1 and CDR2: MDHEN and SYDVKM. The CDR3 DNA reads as TGTGCCAGCAGTTCCGCACTAGCGGGGGGACTAGATACGCAGTATTTT. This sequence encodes CASSSALAGGLDTQYF.

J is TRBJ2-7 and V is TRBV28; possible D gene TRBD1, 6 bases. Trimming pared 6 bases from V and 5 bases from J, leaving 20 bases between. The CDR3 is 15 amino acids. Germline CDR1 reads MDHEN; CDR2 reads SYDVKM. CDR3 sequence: CASSVVRDTLHEQYF. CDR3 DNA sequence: TGTGCCAGCAGCGTCGTCCGGGACACCCTCCACGAGCAGTACTTC.

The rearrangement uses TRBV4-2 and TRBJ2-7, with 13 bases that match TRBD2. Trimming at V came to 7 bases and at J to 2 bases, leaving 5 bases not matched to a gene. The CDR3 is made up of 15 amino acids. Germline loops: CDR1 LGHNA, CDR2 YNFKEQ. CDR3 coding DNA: TGTGCCAGCACCTCACTAGCGGGAGGGCCCTACGAGCAGTACTTC. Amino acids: CASTSLAGGPYEQYF.

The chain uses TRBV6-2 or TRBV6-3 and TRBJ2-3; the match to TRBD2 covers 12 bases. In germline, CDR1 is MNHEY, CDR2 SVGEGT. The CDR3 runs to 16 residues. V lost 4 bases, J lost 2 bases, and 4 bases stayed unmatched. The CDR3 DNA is TGTGCCAGCAGTTTTCGACTAGCGGGAGTCACAGATACGCAGTATTTT. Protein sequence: CASSFRLAGVTDTQYF.

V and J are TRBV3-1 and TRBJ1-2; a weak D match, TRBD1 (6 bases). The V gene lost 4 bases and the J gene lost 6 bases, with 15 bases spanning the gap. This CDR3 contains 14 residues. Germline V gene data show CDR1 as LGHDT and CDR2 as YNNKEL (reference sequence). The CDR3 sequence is CASSPNGQKNGYTF. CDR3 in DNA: TGTGCCAGCAGCCCAAACGGACAGAAAAATGGCTACACCTTC.

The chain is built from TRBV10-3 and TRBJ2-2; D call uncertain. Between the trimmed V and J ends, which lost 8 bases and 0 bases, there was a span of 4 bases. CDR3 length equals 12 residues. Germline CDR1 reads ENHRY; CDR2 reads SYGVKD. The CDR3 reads CAISANTGELFF. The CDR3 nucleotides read TGTGCCATCTCCGCGAACACCGGGGAGCTGTTTTTT.

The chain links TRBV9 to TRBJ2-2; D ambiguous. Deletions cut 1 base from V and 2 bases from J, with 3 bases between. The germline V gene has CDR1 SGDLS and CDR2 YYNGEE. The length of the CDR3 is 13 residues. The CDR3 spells CASSVINTGELFF. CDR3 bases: TGTGCCAGCAGCGTAATAAACACCGGGGAGCTGTTTTTT.

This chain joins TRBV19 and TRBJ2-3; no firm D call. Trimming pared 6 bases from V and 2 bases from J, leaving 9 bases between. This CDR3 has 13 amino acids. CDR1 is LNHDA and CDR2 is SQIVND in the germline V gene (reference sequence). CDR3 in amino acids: CASRQSNTDTQYF. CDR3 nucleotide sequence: TGTGCCAGTAGGCAGTCCAACACAGATACGCAGTATTTT.

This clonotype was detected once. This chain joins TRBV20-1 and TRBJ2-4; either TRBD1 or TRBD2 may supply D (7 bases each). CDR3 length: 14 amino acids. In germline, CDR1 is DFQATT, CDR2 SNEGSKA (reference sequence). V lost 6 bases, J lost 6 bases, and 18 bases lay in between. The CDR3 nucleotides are TGCAGTGCGCGACAGGGAGGGGGGACAAACATTCAGTACTTC. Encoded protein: CSARQGGGTNIQYF.

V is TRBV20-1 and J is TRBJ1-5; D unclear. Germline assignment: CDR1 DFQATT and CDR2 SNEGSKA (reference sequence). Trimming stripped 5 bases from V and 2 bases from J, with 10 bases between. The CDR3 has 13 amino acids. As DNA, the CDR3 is TGCAGTGCTGGAGCGGAGGGCAATCAGCCCCAGCATTTT. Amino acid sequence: CSAGAEGNQPQHF.

The chain's CDR3 is CASNPGAGTVHGYTF. Written as DNA, the CDR3 is TGTGCCAGCAATCCCGGGGCCGGGACAGTACATGGCTACACCTTC. The V and J genes are TRBV28 and TRBJ1-2, with 7 bases identical to TRBD1. The V segment lost 7 bases and the J segment 6 bases; nucleotides outside the gene matches: 14. This CDR3 has 15 residues. Per germline, CDR1 MDHEN and CDR2 SYDVKM.

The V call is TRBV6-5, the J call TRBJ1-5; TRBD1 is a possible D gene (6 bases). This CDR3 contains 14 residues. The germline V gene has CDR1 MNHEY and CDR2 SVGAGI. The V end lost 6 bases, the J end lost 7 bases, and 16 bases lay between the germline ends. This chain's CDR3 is CASRLRGMGQPQHF. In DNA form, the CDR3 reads TGTGCCAGCAGGCTAAGGGGGATGGGGCAGCCCCAGCATTTT.

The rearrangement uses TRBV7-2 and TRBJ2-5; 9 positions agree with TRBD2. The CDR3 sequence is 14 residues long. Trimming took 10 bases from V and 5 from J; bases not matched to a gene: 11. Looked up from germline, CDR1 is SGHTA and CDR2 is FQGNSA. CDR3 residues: CATSGGRAWETQYF. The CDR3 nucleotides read TGTGCCACCTCTGGCGGGAGGGCTTGGGAGACCCAGTACTTC.

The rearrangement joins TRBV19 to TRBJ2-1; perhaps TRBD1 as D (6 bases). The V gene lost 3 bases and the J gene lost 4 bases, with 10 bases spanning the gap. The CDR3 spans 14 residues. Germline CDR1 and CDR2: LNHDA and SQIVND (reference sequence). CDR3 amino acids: CASSIRTEYNEQFF. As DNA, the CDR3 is TGTGCCAGTAGTATCCGGACAGAATACAATGAGCAGTTCTTC.

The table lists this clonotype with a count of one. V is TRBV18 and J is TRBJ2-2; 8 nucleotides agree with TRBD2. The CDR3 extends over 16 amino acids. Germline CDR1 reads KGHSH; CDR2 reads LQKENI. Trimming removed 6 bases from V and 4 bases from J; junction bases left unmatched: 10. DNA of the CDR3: TGTGCCAGCTCCCTTATGCGGGGGGCCACCACCGGGGAGCTGTTTTTT. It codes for CASSLMRGATTGELFF.